This is a list of T cell receptor beta chains from one sample in a study of PD-L1 blockade in urothelial cancer. Here immunoSEQ multiplex PCR was the method, and the copy in TCRdb shows in-frame clones only, minus some. Of tens of thousands of clones in the sample, 90% are singletons; the top ten hold about 1.6%. Sequencing used PBMCs, obtained around atezolizumab (anti-PD-L1) treatment. These receptors all come from a man in his fifties or sixties with urothelial cancer. Both conserved end residues are part of each CDR3. D genes are given only for firm matches. Clone size is given for some rows only: seen once, a few or many times, or a class if the clone is expanded.

d_call | j_call | clone_size | v_call | cdr3_aa | cdr3_nt
- | TRBJ2-1 | - | TRBV10-1 | CASSGALGGTYNEQFF | TGCGCCAGCAGTGGGGCATTGGGCGGGACCTACAATGAGCAGTTCTTC
TRBD1 | TRBJ1-2 | once | TRBV6-6 | CASSEPGQGGSYTF | TGTGCCAGCAGTGAGCCCGGACAGGGAGGGAGCTACACCTTC
TRBD2 | TRBJ2-7 | - | TRBV18 | CASSPRSGRTYEQYF | TGTGCCAGCTCACCGAGGAGCGGGAGGACGTACGAGCAGTACTTC
TRBD1 | TRBJ1-2 | - | TRBV19 | CASYRDRGLRGYTF | TGTGCCAGTTACCGGGACAGGGGGCTTCGCGGCTACACCTTC
TRBD1 | TRBJ2-7 | - | TRBV19 | CASSIGQGAYEQYF | TGTGCCAGTAGTATCGGACAGGGGGCCTACGAGCAGTACTTC
- | TRBJ2-5 | - | TRBV11-2 | CASSADLGWETQYF | TGTGCCAGCAGCGCCGATTTGGGCTGGGAGACCCAGTACTTC
TRBD1 | TRBJ2-5 | - | TRBV4-1 | CASSTRQGGETQYF | TGCGCCAGCAGCACCCGACAGGGGGGAGAGACCCAGTACTTC
- | TRBJ2-5 | - | TRBV18 | CASSPIIGGGWETQYF | TGTGCCAGCTCACCAATCATAGGCGGCGGTTGGGAGACCCAGTACTTC
- | TRBJ1-3 | - | TRBV7-9 | CASSPRRLNTIYF | TGTGCCAGCAGCCCCCGGAGGTTGAACACCATATATTTT
- | TRBJ2-1 | - | TRBV29-1 | CSSADKLTYNEQFF | TGCAGCAGCGCAGATAAGCTGACGTACAATGAGCAGTTCTTC
TRBD2 | TRBJ2-1 | - | TRBV19 | CASSTGLAGGQSEQFF | TGTGCCAGTAGTACGGGACTAGCGGGAGGGCAGAGTGAGCAGTTCTTC
- | TRBJ2-5 | - | TRBV7-2 | CASSRNDQETQYF | TGTGCCAGCAGCCGAAACGATCAGGAGACCCAGTACTTC
- | TRBJ2-2 | - | TRBV6-1 | CASSEAGKNHGELFF | TGTGCCAGCAGTGAAGCCGGGAAGAACCACGGGGAGCTGTTTTTT
TRBD2 | TRBJ2-3 | - | TRBV5-1 | CASSPGGLAGGSTDTQYF | TGCGCCAGCAGCCCAGGCGGACTAGCGGGGGGAAGCACAGATACGCAGTATTTT
TRBD2 | TRBJ2-2 | - | TRBV5-1 | CASTPVLAGAANTGELFF | TGCGCCAGCACCCCCGTCCTAGCGGGAGCAGCGAACACCGGGGAGCTGTTTTTT
TRBD1 | TRBJ1-6 | - | TRBV10-3 | CAISESFGQGSNSPLHF | TGTGCCATCAGTGAGTCTTTCGGACAGGGATCCAATTCACCCCTCCACTTT
TRBD1 | TRBJ2-5 | - | TRBV5-4 | CASSRTATGGLETQYF | TGTGCCAGCAGCCGAACCGCCACAGGGGGCTTGGAGACCCAGTACTTC
- | TRBJ2-3 | - | TRBV5-4 | CASSLFSDTQYF | TGTGCCAGCAGCTTGTTTAGCGATACGCAGTATTTT
TRBD1 | TRBJ2-7 | - | TRBV18 | CASSPEGQGSEQYF | TGTGCCAGCTCACCAGAGGGACAGGGAAGCGAGCAGTACTTC
TRBD1 | TRBJ1-2 | once | TRBV5-1 | CASSLRTGGNYGYTF | TGCGCCAGCAGCCTACGGACAGGGGGTAACTATGGCTACACCTTC